The entry below describes one T cell receptor beta chain. Which antigen it targets is not known. Base qualities were left out, and no much larger clone turns up one base away. In the paper's terms, the time point label means: cells obtained before transplantation from donor or recipient. CD3+CD4+ and CD3+CD8+ populations were FACS-sorted from unstimulated pre-transplant donor and recipient cells taken from spleen or lymph nodes. These data are taken from a study of graft-versus-host responses after intestinal transplantation (dated by TCRdb to about 2021). Background for the entire study: The transplants that recipients received were multivisceral, liver-intestinal, or isolated intestinal. Anti-thymocyte globulin induction was given to all recipients, followed by maintenance tacrolimus and steroids for two to four years. After intestinal transplantation, graft-versus-host and host-versus-graft alloreactive T cell clones in the graft, circulation and bone marrow were tracked using bulk TCR-beta CDR3 sequencing. To identify alloreactive clones, pre-transplant mixed lymphocyte reaction products were sequenced and then compared with unstimulated pre-transplant donor and recipient T cells. A cohort of more than 20 intestinal transplant recipients, including one retransplant, was enrolled, and a few patients lacking pretransplant specimens were excluded. Donor T cell macrochimerism was defined as a peak of at least 4% donor T cells among recipient peripheral blood mononuclear cells. Samples from three later patients were sequenced in-house on an Illumina MiSeq with MiXCR processing rather than by the commercial service. Overall results and qualifications from the work: Peak levels of circulating GvH clones were associated with declines in HvG clones early after transplant. Patients with donor T cell macrochimerism had high GvH to HvG T cell clonal ratios in their allografts. GvH clones were detected in recipient bone marrow, and some appeared earlier in ileal mucosa or blood, consistent with an intestinal mucosal origin. The relatively low number and heterogeneity of intestinal transplant patients limited the conclusions.

The CDR3 runs 16 amino acids, cysteine and phenylalanine included. Only the CDR3 part of the read is kept: 48 bases, read in frame from the first base. The junction shows trimming of 4 bases on V and 1 base on J, plus 16 bases between the germline ends. Reading the germline V gene gives CDR1 MGHRA and CDR2 YSYEKL. Receptor amplification or capture employed the immunoSEQ multiplex PCR assay. For most patients, genomic DNA was isolated using the Qiagen DNeasy Blood and Tissue Kit and was shipped frozen to Adaptive Biotechnologies for TCR sequencing. Adaptive Biotechnologies carried out high-throughput TCR-beta CDR3 sequencing of genomic DNA for most patients. On the authors' methods: TCR sequencing data for 15 to 20 patients were retrieved from Adaptive's ImmunoSEQ software; three other patients were processed with MiXCR and VDJtools. CD4 versus CD8 sorting errors were corrected by removing sequences found in both subsets at a frequency ratio below 5:1. CDR3 nucleotide sequences shared by donor and recipient were removed because the origin of these sequences could not be assigned. Alloreactive clones required at least 2-fold expansion over unstimulated cells and minimum CFSE-low frequency of 0.002% (template counts) or 0.001% (read counts). A clone was considered mappable if detected in the sequenced pre-transplant spleen, lymph node, or MLR CFSE-low populations of the donor or recipient. Cumulative frequency of alloreactive clones was calculated as a percentage of all sequences weighted by copy number. TCRdb provides this immuneACCESS table in a form limited to in-frame rearrangements. Some clones are lacking; in checked studies, under half of them reflect an unresolved V gene, and why the rest are absent is not known. For V, J and clone size, that table is used; D and trimming come from the DNA. The sample table holds around 110,000 clones, of which more than 85% were seen once. Of the sample, under 1.5% falls within the top ten clones.

Recombination joined TRBV4-1 with TRBJ1-2, with TRBD1 perhaps the D gene, on 5 matching bases. This clonotype originated in a human donor who was the organ donor for an intestinal transplant. Sequencing was performed on unstimulated CD8+ T cells sorted from spleen or lymph node cells, taken before transplant. The CDR3 region has the sequence CASSPEVAGFNYGYTF. The DNA sequence follows: TGCGCCAGCAGCCCGGAGGTCGCAGGGTTTAACTATGGCTACACCTTC.